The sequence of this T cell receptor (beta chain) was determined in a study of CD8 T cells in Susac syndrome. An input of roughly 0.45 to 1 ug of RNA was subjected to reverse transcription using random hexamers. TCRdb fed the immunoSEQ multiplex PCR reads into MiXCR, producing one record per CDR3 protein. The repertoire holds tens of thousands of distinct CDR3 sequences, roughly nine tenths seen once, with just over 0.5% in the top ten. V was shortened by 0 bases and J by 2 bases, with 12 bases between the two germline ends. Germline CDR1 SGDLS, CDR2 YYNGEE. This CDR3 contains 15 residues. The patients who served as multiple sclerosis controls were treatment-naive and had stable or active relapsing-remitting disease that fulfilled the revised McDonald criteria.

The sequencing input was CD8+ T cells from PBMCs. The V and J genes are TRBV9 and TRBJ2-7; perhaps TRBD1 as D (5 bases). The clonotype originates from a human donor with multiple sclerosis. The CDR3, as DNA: TGTGCCAGCAGCGTAGGAGAGACAGCGACCTACGAGCAGTACTTC. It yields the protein CASSVGETATYEQYF.